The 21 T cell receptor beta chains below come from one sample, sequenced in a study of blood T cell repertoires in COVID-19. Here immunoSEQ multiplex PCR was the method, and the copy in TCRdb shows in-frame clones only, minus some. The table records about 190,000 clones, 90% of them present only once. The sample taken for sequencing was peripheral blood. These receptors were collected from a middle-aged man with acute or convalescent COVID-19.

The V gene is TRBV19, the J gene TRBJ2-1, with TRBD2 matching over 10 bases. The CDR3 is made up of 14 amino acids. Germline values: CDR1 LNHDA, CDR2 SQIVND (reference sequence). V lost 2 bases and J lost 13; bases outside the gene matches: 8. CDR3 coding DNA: TGTGCCAGTAGTATACTAGCGGGGGAAGGCGTCCAGTTCTTC. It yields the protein CASSILAGEGVQFF.

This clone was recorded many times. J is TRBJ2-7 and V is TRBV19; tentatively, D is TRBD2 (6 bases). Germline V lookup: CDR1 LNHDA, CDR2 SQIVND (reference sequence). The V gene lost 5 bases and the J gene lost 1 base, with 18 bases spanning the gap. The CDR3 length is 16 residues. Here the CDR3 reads CASSRRPSGQSYEQYF. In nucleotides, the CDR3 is TGTGCCAGTAGTCGACGCCCGAGCGGGCAATCCTACGAGCAGTACTTC.

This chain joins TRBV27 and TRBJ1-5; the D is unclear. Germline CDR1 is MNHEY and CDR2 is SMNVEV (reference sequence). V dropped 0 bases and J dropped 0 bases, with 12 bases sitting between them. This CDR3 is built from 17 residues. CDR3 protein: CASSLSGREYSNQPQHF. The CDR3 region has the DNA TGTGCCAGCAGTTTATCTGGACGGGAATATAGCAATCAGCCCCAGCATTTT.

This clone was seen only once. CDR3 region: CASSSPSGNTGELFF. DNA for the CDR3: TGTGCCAGCAGCTCCCCGTCCGGGAACACCGGGGAGCTGTTTTTT. The gene calls are TRBV7-9 and TRBJ2-2; D gene ambiguous. The V and J ends lost 4 bases and 1 base respectively, with 10 bases between them. The CDR3 runs 15 residues. The V gene's germline CDR1 is SEHNR and CDR2 FQNEAQ (reference sequence).

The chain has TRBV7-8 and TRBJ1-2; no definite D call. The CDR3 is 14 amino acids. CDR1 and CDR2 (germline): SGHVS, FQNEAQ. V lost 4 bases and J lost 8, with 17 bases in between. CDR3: CASSSPPAGGGYTF. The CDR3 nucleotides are TGTGCCAGCAGCTCGCCCCCAGCGGGAGGGGGCTACACCTTC.

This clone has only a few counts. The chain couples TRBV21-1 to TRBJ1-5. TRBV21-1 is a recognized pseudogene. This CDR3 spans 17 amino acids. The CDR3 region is CASSKDRPTGREQPQHF. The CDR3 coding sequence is TGTGCCAGCAGCAAAGACCGGCCAACCGGGAGGGAACAGCCCCAGCATTTT.

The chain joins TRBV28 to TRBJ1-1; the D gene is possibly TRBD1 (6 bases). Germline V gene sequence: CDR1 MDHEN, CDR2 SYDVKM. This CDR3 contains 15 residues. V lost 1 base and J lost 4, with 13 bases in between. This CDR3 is CASSLSSGVVTEAFF. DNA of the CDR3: TGTGCCAGCAGTTTATCGTCAGGGGTAGTCACTGAAGCTTTCTTT.

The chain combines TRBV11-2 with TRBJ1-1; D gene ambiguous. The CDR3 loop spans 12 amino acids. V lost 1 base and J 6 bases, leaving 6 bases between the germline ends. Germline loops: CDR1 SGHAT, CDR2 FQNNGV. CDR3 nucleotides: TGTGCCAGCAGCTTAGTGGGAGCTGAAGCTTTCTTT. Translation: CASSLVGAEAFF.

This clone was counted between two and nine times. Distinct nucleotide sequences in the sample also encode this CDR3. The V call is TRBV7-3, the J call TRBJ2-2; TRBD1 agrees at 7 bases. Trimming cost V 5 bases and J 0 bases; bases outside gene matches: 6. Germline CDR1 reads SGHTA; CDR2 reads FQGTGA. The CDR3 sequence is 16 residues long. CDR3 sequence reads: CASSLLGGANTGELFF. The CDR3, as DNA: TGTGCCAGCAGCCTCCTAGGGGGCGCGAACACCGGGGAGCTGTTTTTT.

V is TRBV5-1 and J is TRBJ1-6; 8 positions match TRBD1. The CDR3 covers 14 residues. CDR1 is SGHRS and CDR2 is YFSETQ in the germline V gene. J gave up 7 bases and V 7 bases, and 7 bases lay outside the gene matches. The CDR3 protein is CASQDRVGNSPLHF. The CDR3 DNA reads TGCGCCAGCCAGGACAGGGTAGGCAATTCACCCCTCCACTTT.

Here the CDR3 reads CASSLREVETQYF. CDR3 in DNA: TGTGCCAGCAGCTTAAGGGAGGTGGAGACCCAGTACTTC. The chain links TRBV7-2 to TRBJ2-5; possibly TRBD2 for D (6 bases). Germline loops: CDR1 SGHTA, CDR2 FQGNSA. Between the trimmed V and J ends, which lost 2 bases and 5 bases, there was a span of 9 bases. CDR3 length: 13 amino acids.

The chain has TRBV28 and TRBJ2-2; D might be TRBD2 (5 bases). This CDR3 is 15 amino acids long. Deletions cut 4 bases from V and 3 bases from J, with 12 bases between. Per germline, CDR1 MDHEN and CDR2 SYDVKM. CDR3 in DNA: TGTGCCAGCAGTTCCCTAGCACGGGACACCGGGGAGCTGTTTTTT. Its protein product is CASSSLARDTGELFF.

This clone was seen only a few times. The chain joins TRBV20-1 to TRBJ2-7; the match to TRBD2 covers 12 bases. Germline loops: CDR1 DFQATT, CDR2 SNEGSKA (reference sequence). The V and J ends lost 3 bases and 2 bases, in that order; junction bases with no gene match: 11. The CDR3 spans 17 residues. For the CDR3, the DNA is TGCAGTGCTAGTTCGACAGGCGGACTAGCGGGGACCTACGAGCAGTACTTC. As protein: CSASSTGGLAGTYEQYF.

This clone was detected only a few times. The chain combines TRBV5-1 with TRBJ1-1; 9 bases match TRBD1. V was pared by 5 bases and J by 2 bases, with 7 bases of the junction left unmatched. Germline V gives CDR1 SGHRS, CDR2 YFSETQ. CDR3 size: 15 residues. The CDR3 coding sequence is TGCGCCAGCAGGGATTCGGGACAGGGAAACACTGAAGCTTTCTTT. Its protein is CASRDSGQGNTEAFF. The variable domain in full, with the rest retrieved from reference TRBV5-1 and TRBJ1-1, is KAGVTQTPRYLIKTRGQQVTLSCSPISGHRSVSWYQQTPGQGLQFLFEYFSETQRNKGNFPGRFSGRQFSNSRSEMNVSTLELGDSALYLCASRDSGQGNTEAFFGQGTRLTVV.

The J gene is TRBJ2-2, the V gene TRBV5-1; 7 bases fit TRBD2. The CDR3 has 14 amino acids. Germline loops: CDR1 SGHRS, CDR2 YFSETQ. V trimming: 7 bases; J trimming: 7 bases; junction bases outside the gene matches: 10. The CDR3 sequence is CASLSAGALGELFF. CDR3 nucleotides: TGCGCCAGCTTGTCGGCGGGAGCTCTCGGGGAGCTGTTTTTT.

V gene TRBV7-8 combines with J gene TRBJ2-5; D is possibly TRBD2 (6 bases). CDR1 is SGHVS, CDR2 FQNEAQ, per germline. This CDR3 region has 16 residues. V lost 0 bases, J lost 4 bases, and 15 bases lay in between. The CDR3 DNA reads TGTGCCAGCAGCTTAGCTGGGGGACTGTATCTAGAGACCCAGTACTTC. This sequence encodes CASSLAGGLYLETQYF.

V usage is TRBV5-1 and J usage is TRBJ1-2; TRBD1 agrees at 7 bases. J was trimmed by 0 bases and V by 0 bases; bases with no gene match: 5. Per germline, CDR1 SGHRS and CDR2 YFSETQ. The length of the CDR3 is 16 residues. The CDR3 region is CASSLDRDRANYGYTF. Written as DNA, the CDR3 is TGCGCCAGCAGCTTGGACCGGGACAGAGCTAACTATGGCTACACCTTC. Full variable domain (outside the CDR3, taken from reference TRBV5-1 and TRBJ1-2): KAGVTQTPRYLIKTRGQQVTLSCSPISGHRSVSWYQQTPGQGLQFLFEYFSETQRNKGNFPGRFSGRQFSNSRSEMNVSTLELGDSALYLCASSLDRDRANYGYTFGSGTRLTVV.

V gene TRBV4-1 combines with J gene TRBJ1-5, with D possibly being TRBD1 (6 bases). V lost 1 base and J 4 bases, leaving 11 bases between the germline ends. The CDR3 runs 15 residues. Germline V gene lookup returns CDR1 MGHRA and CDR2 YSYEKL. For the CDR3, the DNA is TGCGCCAGCAGCCAAGGGGACACCCCGAATCAGCCCCAGCATTTT. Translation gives CASSQGDTPNQPQHF.

The CDR3 loop reads CATSRDMATYNEQFF. DNA of the CDR3: TGTGCCACCAGCAGAGATATGGCAACCTACAATGAGCAGTTCTTC. J is TRBJ2-1 and V is TRBV15; D remains unclear. Germline V gives CDR1 LNHNV, CDR2 YYDKDF (reference sequence). V was shortened by 0 bases and J by 2 bases, with 8 bases between the two germline ends. This CDR3 region has 15 residues.

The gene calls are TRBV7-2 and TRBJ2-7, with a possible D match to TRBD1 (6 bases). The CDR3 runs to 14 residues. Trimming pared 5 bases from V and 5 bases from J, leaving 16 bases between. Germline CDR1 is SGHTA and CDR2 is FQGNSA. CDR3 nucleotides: TGTGCCAGCAGCCGCGATACAGGGCTAGACGAGCAGTACTTC. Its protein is CASSRDTGLDEQYF.

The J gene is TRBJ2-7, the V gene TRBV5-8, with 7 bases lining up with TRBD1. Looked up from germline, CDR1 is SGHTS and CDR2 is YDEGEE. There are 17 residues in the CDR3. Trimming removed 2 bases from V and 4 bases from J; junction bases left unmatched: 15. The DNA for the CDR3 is TGTGCCAGCAGCTTAGTACAGGGGAGAATAGGGTTTTACGAGCAGTACGTC. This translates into CASSLVQGRIGFYEQYV.